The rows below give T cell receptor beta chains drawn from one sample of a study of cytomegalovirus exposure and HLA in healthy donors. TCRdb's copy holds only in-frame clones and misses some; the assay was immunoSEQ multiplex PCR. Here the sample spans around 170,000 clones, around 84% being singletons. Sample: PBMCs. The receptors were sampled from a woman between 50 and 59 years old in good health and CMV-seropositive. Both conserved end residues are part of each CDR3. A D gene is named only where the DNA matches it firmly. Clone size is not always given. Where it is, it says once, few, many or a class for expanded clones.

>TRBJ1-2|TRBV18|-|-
CASSPPEGGVFGGYTF
TGTGCCAGCTCACCTCCTGAGGGTGGGGTTTTTGGTGGCTACACCTTC
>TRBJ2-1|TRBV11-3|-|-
CASSESGTLSYNEQFF
TGTGCCAGCAGTGAATCCGGGACACTTAGCTACAATGAGCAGTTCTTC
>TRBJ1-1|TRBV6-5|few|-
CASQNPNTEAFF
TGTGCCAGCCAAAATCCGAACACTGAAGCTTTCTTT
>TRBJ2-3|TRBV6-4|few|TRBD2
CASSELAGTDTQYF
TGTGCCAGCAGTGAACTAGCGGGCACAGATACGCAGTATTTT
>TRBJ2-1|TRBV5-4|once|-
CASSSPGAYNEQFF
TGTGCCAGCAGCTCACCGGGGGCCTACAATGAGCAGTTCTTC
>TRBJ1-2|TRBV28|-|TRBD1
CASSLLGTGGGYTF
TGTGCCAGCAGTTTACTCGGGACAGGGGGTGGCTACACCTTC
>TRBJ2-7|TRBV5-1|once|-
CASSSARGDYYEQYF
TGCGCCAGCAGCTCGGCCAGGGGGGATTACTACGAGCAGTACTTC
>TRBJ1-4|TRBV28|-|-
CASSWSGKNEKLFF
TGTGCCAGCAGTTGGTCGGGAAAGAATGAAAAACTGTTTTTT
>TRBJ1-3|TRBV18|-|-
CASSPRDISGNTIYF
TGTGCCAGCTCACCACGAGACATCTCTGGAAACACCATATATTTT
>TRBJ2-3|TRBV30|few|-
CAWSVGGATDTQYF
TGTGCCTGGAGTGTAGGGGGGGCCACAGATACGCAGTATTTT
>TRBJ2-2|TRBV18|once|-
CASSPSKRGYGPGELFF
TGTGCCAGCTCACCAAGTAAACGAGGTTACGGCCCCGGGGAGCTGTTTTTT
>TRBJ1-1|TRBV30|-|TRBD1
CAWGQGYSEAFF
TGTGCCTGGGGACAGGGATATTCTGAAGCTTTCTTT
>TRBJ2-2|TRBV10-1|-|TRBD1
CASSEQQGAGELFF
TGCGCCAGCAGTGAACAACAGGGGGCTGGGGAGCTGTTTTTT
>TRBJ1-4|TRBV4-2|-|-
CASSQEIAGATNEKLFF
TGTGCCAGCAGCCAAGAAATCGCGGGTGCGACTAATGAAAAACTGTTTTTT
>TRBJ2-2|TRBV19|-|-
CASADANTGELFF
TGTGCCAGCGCAGATGCGAACACCGGGGAGCTGTTTTTT
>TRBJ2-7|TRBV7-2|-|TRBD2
CASSLEGSGGDYEQYF
TGTGCCAGCAGCTTAGAGGGTAGCGGGGGAGACTACGAGCAGTACTTC
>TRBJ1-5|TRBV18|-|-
CASSPDSTGQPQHF
TGTGCCAGCTCACCTGACTCCACGGGTCAGCCCCAGCATTTT
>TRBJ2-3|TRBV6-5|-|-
CASSYSGADTDTQYF
TGTGCCAGCAGTTACTCGGGGGCCGACACAGATACGCAGTATTTT
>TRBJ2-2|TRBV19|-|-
CASSLLTTGELFF
TGTGCCAGTAGTCTGCTAACTACCGGGGAGCTGTTTTTT
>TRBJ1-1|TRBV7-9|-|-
CASRPWAQGGTEAFF
TGTGCCAGCAGGCCGTGGGCACAGGGTGGAACTGAAGCTTTCTTT
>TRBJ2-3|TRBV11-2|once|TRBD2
CASSERGRTDTQYF
TGTGCCAGCAGCGAGCGGGGGCGCACAGATACGCAGTATTTT
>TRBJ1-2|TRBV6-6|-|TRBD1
CASADLGAQGGYGYTF
TGTGCCAGCGCGGACCTGGGGGCGCAGGGGGGCTATGGCTACACCTTC
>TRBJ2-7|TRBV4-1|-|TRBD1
CASSLGTGSTYEQYF
TGCGCCAGCAGCCTGGGGACAGGGTCTACCTACGAGCAGTACTTC
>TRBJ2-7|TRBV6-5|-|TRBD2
CASSEGDYRYEQYF
TGTGCCAGCAGTGAAGGGGACTACCGCTACGAGCAGTACTTC
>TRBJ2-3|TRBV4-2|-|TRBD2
CASSQERLAGGITDTQYF
TGTGCCAGCAGCCAGGAACGACTAGCGGGGGGCATAACAGATACGCAGTATTTT
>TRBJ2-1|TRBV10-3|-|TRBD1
CAIRDVGQGGDEQFF
TGTGCCATCAGGGACGTGGGACAGGGGGGCGATGAGCAGTTCTTC
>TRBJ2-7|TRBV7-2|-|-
CASSLAHSGITYEQYF
TGTGCCAGCAGCTTAGCCCATTCGGGGATAACCTACGAGCAGTACTTC
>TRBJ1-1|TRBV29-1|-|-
CSVEVKTEAFF
TGCAGCGTTGAAGTAAAAACTGAAGCTTTCTTT
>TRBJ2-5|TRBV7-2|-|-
CASSLHRETQYF
TGTGCCAGCAGCCTCCATCGGGAGACCCAGTACTTC
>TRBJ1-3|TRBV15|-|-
CATSREGTSGNTIYF
TGTGCCACCAGCAGAGAGGGCACCTCTGGAAACACCATATATTTT
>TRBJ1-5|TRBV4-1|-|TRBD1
CASSHAGQAYSNQPQHF
TGCGCCAGCAGCCACGCCGGACAGGCTTATAGCAATCAGCCCCAGCATTTT
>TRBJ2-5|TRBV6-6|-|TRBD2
CASSKPGSGEGETQYF
TGTGCCAGCAGTAAACCGGGGAGCGGGGAAGGGGAGACCCAGTACTTC
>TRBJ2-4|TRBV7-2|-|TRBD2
CASSLGGKDIQYF
TGTGCCAGCAGCTTGGGGGGGAAGGACATTCAGTACTTC
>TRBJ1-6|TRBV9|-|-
CASSPSVGLNSPLHF
TGTGCCAGCAGCCCCTCAGTGGGGCTTAATTCACCCCTCCACTTT
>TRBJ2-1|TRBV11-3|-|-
CASSAGQNYNEQFF
TGTGCCAGCAGCGCCGGACAGAACTACAATGAGCAGTTCTTC
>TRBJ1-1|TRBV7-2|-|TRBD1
CASSKDRDTEAFF
TGTGCCAGCAGCAAGGACAGGGACACTGAAGCTTTCTTT
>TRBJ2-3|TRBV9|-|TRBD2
CASSVESGITDTQYF
TGTGCCAGCAGCGTAGAGAGCGGGATCACAGATACGCAGTATTTT
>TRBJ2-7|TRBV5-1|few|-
CASSSREQASYEQYF
TGCGCCAGCAGCTCTAGAGAACAGGCGTCCTACGAGCAGTACTTC
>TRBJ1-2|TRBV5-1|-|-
CASQPGQGWGYTF
TGCGCCAGTCAACCCGGTCAGGGTTGGGGCTACACCTTC
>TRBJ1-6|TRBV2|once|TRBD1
CASSPETGVNSPLHF
TGTGCCAGCAGTCCCGAGACAGGGGTCAATTCACCCCTCCACTTT
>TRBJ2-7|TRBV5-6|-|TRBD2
CASSLDPSGSSYEQYF
TGTGCCAGCAGCTTGGACCCAAGCGGGAGCTCCTACGAGCAGTACTTC
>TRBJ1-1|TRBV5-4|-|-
CASSLGTGYHTEAFF
TGTGCCAGCAGCTTGGGAACGGGGTATCACACTGAAGCTTTCTTT
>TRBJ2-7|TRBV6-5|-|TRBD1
CASSSYLDRGEQYF
TGTGCCAGCAGTTCCTACCTGGACAGGGGCGAGCAGTACTTC
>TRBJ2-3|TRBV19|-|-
CASSSRQAQRTQYF
TGTGCCAGTAGTTCCCGACAGGCACAGAGGACGCAGTATTTT
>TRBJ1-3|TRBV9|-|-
CASSVDNRNTIYF
TGTGCCAGCAGCGTAGATAATCGAAACACCATATATTTT
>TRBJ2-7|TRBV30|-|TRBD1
CAQARRTGGYEQYF
TGTGCTCAGGCTCGGAGGACAGGGGGTTACGAGCAGTACTTC
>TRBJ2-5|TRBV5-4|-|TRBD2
CASSLGTSGGRGETQYF
TGTGCCAGCAGCTTAGGGACTAGCGGGGGAAGAGGAGAGACCCAGTACTTC
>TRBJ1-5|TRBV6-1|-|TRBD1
CASRRDRESNQPQHF
TGTGCCAGCAGGAGAGACAGGGAGTCCAATCAGCCCCAGCATTTT
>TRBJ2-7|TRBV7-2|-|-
CASSLFQGGLYEQYF
TGTGCCAGCAGCTTATTCCAGGGGGGTTTGTACGAGCAGTACTTC
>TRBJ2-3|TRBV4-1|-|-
CASSQDGGASTDTQYF
TGCGCCAGCAGCCAAGATGGGGGGGCTAGCACAGATACGCAGTATTTT
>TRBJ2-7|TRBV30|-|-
CAWSVGESTQQYF
TGTGCCTGGAGTGTTGGAGAATCTACGCAGCAGTACTTC
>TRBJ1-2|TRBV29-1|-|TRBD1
CSVDSRQGGYGYTF
TGCAGCGTTGATTCGAGGCAGGGGGGTTATGGCTACACCTTC
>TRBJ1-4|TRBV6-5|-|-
CASSYDPTGGEKLFF
TGTGCCAGCAGTTATGATCCGACCGGGGGTGAAAAACTGTTTTTT